These 10 T cell receptor beta chains came from one sample sequenced in a study of robustness of blood B and T cell sequencing. cDNA synthesis used template switching with a 5' universal priming oligo. Every cDNA molecule received a random 12-nucleotide UMI from the template-switch oligo. TCRdb reprocessed the PCR reads with MiXCR, giving one entry per CDR3 protein. The sample contains over 3,500 distinct CDR3 sequences, roughly half of which appear only once. mRNA, not genomic DNA, served as the source for TCR beta repertoires. Source material: peripheral blood. The receptors were sampled from a human donor in good health.

The chain links TRBV12-3 or TRBV12-4 to TRBJ2-1; D might be TRBD1 (7 bases). This CDR3 is 15 amino acids long. Trimming left V 6 bases short and J 7 bases short, with 19 bases between. DNA of the CDR3: TGTGCCAGCAGAGTTACAGGGGAGGTGTGGAATGAGCAGTTCTTC. Encoded protein: CASRVTGEVWNEQFF.

This clonotype was observed a few times. This chain uses TRBV7-9 with TRBJ2-7; a weak D match, TRBD1 (6 bases). The CDR3 has 15 residues. V was clipped by 3 bases and J by 0 bases, with 12 bases between them. The germline CDR1 and CDR2 sequences are SEHNR and FQNEAQ (reference sequence). CDR3 amino acids: CASSFEQGFSYEQYF. CDR3 coding DNA: TGTGCCAGCAGCTTCGAGCAGGGGTTCTCCTACGAGCAGTACTTC.

The gene calls are TRBV30 and TRBJ2-2; a possible D gene is TRBD2 (7 bases). Between the trimmed V and J ends, which lost 4 bases and 4 bases, there was a span of 13 bases. Germline assignment: CDR1 GTSNPN and CDR2 SVGIG (reference sequence). This CDR3 is 14 amino acids long. The CDR3 sequence is CAWNKGGGTGELFF. The CDR3, as DNA: TGTGCCTGGAATAAAGGGGGGGGCACCGGGGAGCTGTTTTTT.

CDR3: CASSYSSRGTGINYGYTF. Here the CDR3 DNA reads TGTGCCAGCAGTTACTCGAGTAGGGGGACAGGAATAAACTATGGCTACACCTTC. The chain carries TRBV6-5 and TRBJ1-2; TRBD1 matches at 8 bases. This CDR3 has 18 amino acids. The germline CDR1 and CDR2 sequences are MNHEY and SVGAGI. Trimming took 0 bases from V and 2 from J; bases not matched to a gene: 11.

By frequency in the sample, this clonotype is large. V and J are TRBV6-1 and TRBJ2-3, with TRBD2 matching 9 bases. CDR1 is MNHNS and CDR2 is SASEGT in the germline V gene. This CDR3 region has 14 residues. Germline trimming cut 3 bases from V and 4 bases from J; bases unmatched to any gene: 2. DNA of the CDR3: TGTGCCAGCAGTGATGGCGGGGGGGCAGATACGCAGTATTTT. Its protein product is CASSDGGGADTQYF.

The chain recombines TRBV9 with TRBJ2-3, with D maybe TRBD1 (5 bases). V was pared by 3 bases and J by 2 bases, with 10 bases between. CDR1 is SGDLS and CDR2 is YYNGEE in the germline V gene. This CDR3 has 14 amino acids. CDR3 in DNA: TGTGCCAGCAGCGCAGGGCCAAACACAGATACGCAGTATTTT. This gives the protein CASSAGPNTDTQYF.

This clonotype was found a few times. The V call is TRBV29-1, the J call TRBJ1-2, with a possible D match to TRBD1 (5 bases). The CDR3 has 13 amino acids. Germline V CDR1 and CDR2: SQVTM, ANQGSEA. V lost 7 bases and J lost 4, with 16 bases in between. CDR3 in DNA: TGCAGCGCACACAGGCGGGACGGCTATGGCTACACCTTC. This encodes CSAHRRDGYGYTF.

The J gene is TRBJ2-1, the V gene TRBV24-1; 10 nucleotides match TRBD1. J lost 9 bases, V lost 7 bases, and 5 bases had no gene match. The CDR3 runs 13 residues. Germline loops: CDR1 KGHDR, CDR2 SFDVKD. The CDR3 loop reads CATSGQGGGEQFF. The CDR3 nucleotides read TGTGCCACCAGCGGACAGGGGGGAGGTGAGCAGTTCTTC.

This clonotype has only one observation. The CDR3 reads CASSQGGNSPLHF. CDR3 DNA: TGTGCCAGCAGCCAAGGAGGGAATTCACCCCTCCACTTT. This chain joins TRBV3-1 and TRBJ1-6, with D unresolved. Germline V gene data show CDR1 as LGHDT and CDR2 as YNNKEL (reference sequence). This CDR3 has 13 amino acids. The V end was cut by 1 base, the J end by 7 bases, with 5 bases between.

This clonotype was seen a handful of times. This rearrangement joins TRBV5-6 to TRBJ2-7; the D is unclear. This CDR3 has 12 residues. The germline V gene has CDR1 SGHDT and CDR2 YYEEEE. Trimming removed 0 bases from V and 4 bases from J, with 5 bases in between. The CDR3 DNA reads TGTGCCAGCAGCTTGGGAGATTACGAGCAGTACTTC. Amino acids: CASSLGDYEQYF. The full variable domain, completed using reference TRBV5-6 and TRBJ2-7, is DAGVTQSPTHLIKTRGQQVTLRCSPKSGHDTVSWYQQALGQGPQFIFQYYEEEERQRGNFPDRFSGHQFPNYSSELNVNALLLGDSALYLCASSLGDYEQYFGPGTRLTVT.